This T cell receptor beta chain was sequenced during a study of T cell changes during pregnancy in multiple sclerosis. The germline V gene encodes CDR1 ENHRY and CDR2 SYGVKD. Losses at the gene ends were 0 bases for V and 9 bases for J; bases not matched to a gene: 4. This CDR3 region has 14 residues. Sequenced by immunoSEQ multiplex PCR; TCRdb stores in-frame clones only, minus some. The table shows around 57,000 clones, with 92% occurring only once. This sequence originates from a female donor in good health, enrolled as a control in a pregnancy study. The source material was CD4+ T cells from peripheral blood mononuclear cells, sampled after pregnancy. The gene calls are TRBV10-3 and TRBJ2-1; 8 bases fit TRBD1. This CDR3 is CAISESTTGGEQFF. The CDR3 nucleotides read TGTGCCATCAGTGAGTCGACCACAGGGGGTGAGCAGTTCTTC.